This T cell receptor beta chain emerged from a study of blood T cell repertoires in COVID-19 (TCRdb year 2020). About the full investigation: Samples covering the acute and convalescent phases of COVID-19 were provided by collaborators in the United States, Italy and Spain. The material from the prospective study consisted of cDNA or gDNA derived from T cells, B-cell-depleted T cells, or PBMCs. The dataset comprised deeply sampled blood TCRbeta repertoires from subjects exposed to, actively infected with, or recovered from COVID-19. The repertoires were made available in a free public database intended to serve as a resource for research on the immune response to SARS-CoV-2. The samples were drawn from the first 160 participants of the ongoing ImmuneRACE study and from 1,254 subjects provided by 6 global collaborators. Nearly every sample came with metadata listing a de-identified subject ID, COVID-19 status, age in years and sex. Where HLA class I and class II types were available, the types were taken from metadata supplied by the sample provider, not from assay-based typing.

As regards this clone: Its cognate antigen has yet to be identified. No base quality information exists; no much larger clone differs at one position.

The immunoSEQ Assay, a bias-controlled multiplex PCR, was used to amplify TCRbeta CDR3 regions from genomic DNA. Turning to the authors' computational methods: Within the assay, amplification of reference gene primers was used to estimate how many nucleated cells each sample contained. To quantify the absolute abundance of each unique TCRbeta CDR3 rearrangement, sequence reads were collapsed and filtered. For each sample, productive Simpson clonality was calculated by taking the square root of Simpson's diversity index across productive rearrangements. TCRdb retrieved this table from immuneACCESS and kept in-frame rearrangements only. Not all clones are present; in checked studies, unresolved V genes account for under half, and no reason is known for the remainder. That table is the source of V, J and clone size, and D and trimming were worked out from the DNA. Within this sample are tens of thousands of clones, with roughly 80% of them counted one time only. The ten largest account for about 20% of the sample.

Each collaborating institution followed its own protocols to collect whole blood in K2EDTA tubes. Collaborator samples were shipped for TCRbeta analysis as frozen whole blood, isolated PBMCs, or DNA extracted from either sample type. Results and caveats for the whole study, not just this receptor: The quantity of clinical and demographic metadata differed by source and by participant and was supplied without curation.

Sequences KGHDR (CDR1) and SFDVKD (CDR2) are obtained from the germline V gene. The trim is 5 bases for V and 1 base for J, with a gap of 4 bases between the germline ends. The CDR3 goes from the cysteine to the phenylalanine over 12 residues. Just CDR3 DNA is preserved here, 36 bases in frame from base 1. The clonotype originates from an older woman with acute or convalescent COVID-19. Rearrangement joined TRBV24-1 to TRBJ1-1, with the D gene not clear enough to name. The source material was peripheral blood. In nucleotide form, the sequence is TGTGCCACCAGTGCAGGGAACACTGAAGCTTTCTTT. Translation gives CATSAGNTEAFF.